The source of this TCR beta chain is a study of T cell changes during pregnancy in multiple sclerosis. Repertoires were generated with immunoSEQ multiplex PCR, while TCRdb's copy carries only in-frame clones and drops some. The sample consists of approximately 99,000 clones, 75% to 95% of them appearing once. The origin of this receptor is a female donor in good health, enrolled as a control in a pregnancy study. The sample in question was peripheral blood, obtained in the second trimester of pregnancy.

CDR3 nucleotides: TGTGCCAGCAGCCCACAGGTCTTGAACACTGAAGCTTTCTTT. Protein: CASSPQVLNTEAFF. This chain links TRBV28 with TRBJ1-1; possible D gene TRBD1, 5 bases. This CDR3 is built from 14 residues. V was pared by 6 bases and J by 0 bases, with 11 bases between. Looked up from germline, CDR1 is MDHEN and CDR2 is SYDVKM.